These T cell receptor beta chains were read from a single sample in a study of T cell repertoires in cytomegalovirus infection. TCRdb reanalysed the reads using MiXCR and keeps one entry per CDR3 protein. The data hold about 740,000 distinct CDR3 sequences, with 30% to 35% observed a single time. For these TCRs, the target antigens are not known. Sequences were derived from cultured PBMCs, sampled from culture after CMV antigen stimulation. The receptors were sampled from a human donor in good health (CMV status not recorded). Some clones in this sample may be carry-over from other donors' samples. The CDR3 runs from the conserved cysteine through the conserved F or W. The D gene is left open where the match is weak. For some rows the clone size is stated as once, few or many, or as a class when expanded; others skip it.

many TRBJ2-1 TRBV7-8 TRBD2 TGTGCCAGCAGCTTTCGGGGGGGCTTTGCATTTGGTGGCAATGAGCAGTTCTTC CASSFRGGFAFGGNEQFF
- TRBJ2-3 TRBV28 - TGTGCCAGCAGTTATGGAGGCGGGGGCCCAGATACGCAGTATTTT CASSYGGGGPDTQYF
- TRBJ2-7 TRBV19 - TGTGCCAGTAGTTGGCGGATAACCTACGAGCAGTACTTC CASSWRITYEQYF
- TRBJ2-2 TRBV6-5 TRBD2 TGTGCCAGCAGACTTGCCCGGACTAGCGGGGGGGCCGGGGAGCTGTTTTTT CASRLARTSGGAGELFF
few TRBJ2-5 TRBV19 TRBD2 TGTGCCAGTAGTAAGCGGGGGGTACAAGAGACCCAGTACTTC CASSKRGVQETQYF
- TRBJ1-2 TRBV28 TRBD1 TGTGCCAGCAGTCCTACAGGGGGCAGGGTGGGCTACACCTTC CASSPTGGRVGYTF
once TRBJ1-5 TRBV19 - TGTGCCAGTAGTAAAAACGCGGCGAGCAATCAGCCCCAGCATTTT CASSKNAASNQPQHF
- TRBJ2-3 TRBV28 - TGTGCCAGCAGTTTAAGACCCCAAGGCACAGATACGCAGTATTTT CASSLRPQGTDTQYF
many TRBJ2-7 TRBV7-6 TRBD1 TGTGCCAGCAGCTTAGGGGCAGGGGGTACCTACGAGCAGTACTTC CASSLGAGGTYEQYF
few TRBJ2-4 TRBV7-2 - TGTGCCAGCAGCCCGCGGGATGGTCTAAACATTCAGTACTTC CASSPRDGLNIQYF
- TRBJ2-1 TRBV6-6 - TGTGCCAGCAGTTACTCCCGGGGGCCGGAAGAGCAGTTCTTC CASSYSRGPEEQFF
few TRBJ2-5 TRBV24-1 - TGTGCCACCAGTGACGGGGACCAAGAGACCCAGTACTTC CATSDGDQETQYF
once TRBJ1-4 TRBV20-1 - TGCAGTGCTGGCAGGGGTGCTAATGAAAAACTGTTTTTT CSAGRGANEKLFF
few TRBJ1-3 TRBV20-1 - TGCAGTGCTAGAGATTGGGGTACTGGAAACACCATATATTTT CSARDWGTGNTIYF
- TRBJ2-5 TRBV7-9 TRBD1 TGTGCCAGCGGAACAGGGGTGGGAGAGACCCAGTACTTC CASGTGVGETQYF
few TRBJ2-5 TRBV6-5 - TGTGCCAGCAGTCGGGGTTTGGAGACCCAGTACTTC CASSRGLETQYF
few TRBJ1-2 TRBV6-1 - TGTGCCAGCAGTGAAGCGCCAGGGGCAGGTTTCGGACGTGGCTACACCTTC CASSEAPGAGFGRGYTF
- TRBJ2-1 TRBV2 TRBD2 TGTGCCAGCATCGGACTAGCGGGAGAAAATGAGCAGTTCTTC CASIGLAGENEQFF
- TRBJ1-5 TRBV12-3/TRBV12-4 - TGTGCCAGCAGGCCCGGTCGGGAAGGACAGCCCCAGCATTTT CASRPGREGQPQHF
few TRBJ2-3 TRBV7-2 - TGTGCCAGCAGCCTCCACCCGCCGAGGAGCACAGATACGCAGTATTTT CASSLHPPRSTDTQYF
few TRBJ2-1 TRBV20-1 - TGCAGTGCTAGAGATCCAAGCTTGAGCAATGAGCAGTTCTTC CSARDPSLSNEQFF
few TRBJ2-3 TRBV7-2 TRBD2 TGTGCCAGCAGCTTAAATAAGCGGGGTAGCATGGATACGCAGTATTTT CASSLNKRGSMDTQYF
- TRBJ1-4 TRBV11-2 - TGTGCCAGCAGCCAGAGGACAGCTAATGAAAAACTGTTTTTT CASSQRTANEKLFF
few TRBJ2-6 TRBV4-1 - TGCGCCAGCAGCCAAGAGGGTGGAGTCTCTGGGGCCAACGTCCTGACTTTC CASSQEGGVSGANVLTF
many TRBJ2-2 TRBV7-2 TRBD2 TGTGCCAGCAGCCTAGCGGGGCATAACACCGGGGAGCTGTTTTTT CASSLAGHNTGELFF
few TRBJ2-7 TRBV11-2 - TGTGCCAGCAGCTCCAAAGGGCTTCTACTCTCCTACGAGCAGTACTTC CASSSKGLLLSYEQYF
many TRBJ2-7 TRBV7-2 TRBD2 TGTGCCAGCACCCGAACTGGGGGGGGACTAGTTGGCGAGCAGTACTTC CASTRTGGGLVGEQYF
few TRBJ1-5 TRBV12-3/TRBV12-4 - TGTGCCAGCAGTGTACGGGATCAGCCCCAGCATTTT CASSVRDQPQHF
- TRBJ1-5 TRBV7-9 TRBD1 TGTGCCAGCAGCTTAGCTGCGACAGGGGGCGATTTCAATCAGCCCCAGCATTTT CASSLAATGGDFNQPQHF
few TRBJ2-5 TRBV10-3 TRBD2 TGTGCCATCAGTGAAGCACCGGGACTAGCGGGAGAGGAGGAGACCCAGTACTTC CAISEAPGLAGEEETQYF
- TRBJ2-3 TRBV7-6 TRBD2 TGTGCCAGCAGCTCGAGACTAGCGGGGCCCGATACGCAGTATTTT CASSSRLAGPDTQYF
- TRBJ1-2 TRBV28 - TGTGCCAGCAGTTTAAGGTCGGCAGGGGAGTCTCTTGGCTACACCTTC CASSLRSAGESLGYTF
- TRBJ1-1 TRBV10-3 TRBD1 TGTGCCATCAGTCCGGGACAGATGAACACTGAAGCTTTCTTT CAISPGQMNTEAFF
- TRBJ1-6 TRBV7-2 TRBD1 TGTGCCAGCAGCTATACGGGACAGGCATATCAGCCCCTCCACTTT CASSYTGQAYQPLHF
- TRBJ1-2 TRBV6-1 - TGTGCCAGCAGCATTGGGACCTATCTGCGCACCTTC CASSIGTYLRTF
- TRBJ1-2 TRBV19 - TGTGCCAGTAGTATGGAGACGAATTCTATGGGCTATGGCTACACCTTC CASSMETNSMGYGYTF
few TRBJ2-7 TRBV7-8 - TGTGCCAGCAGCATCAACCGGGTGGAGGACGAGCAGTACTTC CASSINRVEDEQYF
many TRBJ2-3 TRBV7-2 TRBD2 TGTGCCAGCAGCTTAGGTCTAGCGGTAGAGGATACGCAGTATTTT CASSLGLAVEDTQYF
- TRBJ2-7 TRBV7-6 TRBD2 TGTGCCAGCAGCAGGACTAGCGGGGGACAAGCGTACGAGCAGTACTTC CASSRTSGGQAYEQYF
- TRBJ1-4 TRBV10-3 TRBD1 TGTGCCATCAGGCCGCACCCCCCGGGACAGGGTGGGGGATCGACTAATGAAAAACTGTTTTTT CAIRPHPPGQGGGSTNEKLFF
- TRBJ2-5 TRBV20-1 - TGCAGTGCTAGCGGCGCGGGGAAAGAGACCCAGTACTTC CSASGAGKETQYF
few TRBJ1-4 TRBV18 - TGTGCCAGCTCACCAGCCCCACAGGGTGAAAAACTGTTTTTT CASSPAPQGEKLFF
- TRBJ1-6 TRBV5-5 - TGTGCCAGCAGCCCTTCCCCCGAATCACCCCTCCACTTT CASSPSPESPLHF
- TRBJ2-1 TRBV7-8 - TGTGCCAGCAGCTTTTACAGGGACTCTGATGAGCAGTTCTTC CASSFYRDSDEQFF
- TRBJ2-1 TRBV4-1 TRBD1 TGCGCCAGCAGCCAAGGCGAGGCCAGGGGGAACAATGAGCAGTTCTTC CASSQGEARGNNEQFF
few TRBJ2-3 TRBV7-9 TRBD2 TGTGCCAGCAGCTCCCCAAGCGGGAGGGCCATAGATACGCAGTATTTT CASSSPSGRAIDTQYF
- TRBJ2-1 TRBV19 TRBD2 TGTGCCAGTAGTCCAAGAGGGACTAGCGGGGGGGCTTCCTACAATGAGCAGTTCTTC CASSPRGTSGGASYNEQFF
many TRBJ2-7 TRBV7-2 - TGTGCCAGCAGCTTAGTACTAGCCGTCGAGCAGTACTTC CASSLVLAVEQYF